A selection of T cell receptor beta chains follows, all from one sample in a study of post-analysis software for immune sequencing data. TCRdb recomputed calls from the PCR reads with MiXCR, one row per CDR3 protein. This table holds about 760,000 distinct CDR3 sequences, about 27% found once. Sequenced input: blood. These receptors came from a girl between 10 and 17 years old with multiple sclerosis. CDR3s include the opening cysteine and the closing phenylalanine or tryptophan. A D gene is named only where the DNA matches it firmly. Clone size is not always given. Where it is, it says once, few, many or a class for expanded clones.

clone_size,d_call,j_call,v_call,cdr3_nt,cdr3_aa
few,NA,TRBJ1-1,TRBV6-6,TGTGCCAGCAGTTCAAGTAAATCGGGGGGGATAGCTGAAGCTTTCTTT,CASSSSKSGGIAEAFF
NA,TRBD1,TRBJ2-1,TRBV19,TGTGCCAGTAGTATAGTCCGACAGGGCCGCTCCTACAATGAGCAGTTCTTC,CASSIVRQGRSYNEQFF
NA,TRBD1,TRBJ1-5,TRBV5-1,TGCGCCAGCAGCCCCGGGACAGGGGAAAATCAGCCCCAGCATTTT,CASSPGTGENQPQHF
few,TRBD1,TRBJ2-7,TRBV6-1,TGTGCCAGCAGTCGAATGGGACAGGCGTTAACCAACTCCTACGAGCAGTACTTC,CASSRMGQALTNSYEQYF
many,NA,TRBJ2-5,TRBV6-6,TGTGCCAGCAGTTATATGGTAGCCACAGAGACCCAGTACTTC,CASSYMVATETQYF
many,TRBD1,TRBJ1-1,TRBV27,TGTGCCAGCAGCGACAGGGGGCAAGACACTGAAGCTTTCTTT,CASSDRGQDTEAFF
NA,TRBD1,TRBJ1-2,TRBV24-1,TGTGCCACCAGTGATCTGGGGACAGGGCGCGGCGGCTACACCTTC,CATSDLGTGRGGYTF
NA,NA,TRBJ2-7,TRBV6-1,TGTGTCAGCAGTTCTCGCCCGGGGCGTCCTCTCGAGCAGTACTTC,CVSSSRPGRPLEQYF
NA,TRBD2,TRBJ2-7,TRBV20-1,TGCAGTGCTAGACCTAGCGGGAGGGTCTCCTACGAGCAGTACTTC,CSARPSGRVSYEQYF
NA,NA,TRBJ2-2,TRBV7-7,TGTGCTAGCAGTGACACCCAGAATACCGGGGAGCTGTTTTTT,CASSDTQNTGELFF
few,NA,TRBJ2-3,TRBV7-6,TGTGCCAGCAGCCCAGGGGCTAACACAGATACGCAGTATTTT,CASSPGANTDTQYF
NA,TRBD2,TRBJ2-1,TRBV20-1,TGCAGTGCTAGAGATTACCAGCGGGGGTCTGAGCAGTTCTTC,CSARDYQRGSEQFF
once,TRBD1,TRBJ1-2,TRBV15,TGTGCCACCAGCAGAGCCACTTTGCCACAGGGGAACTATGACTACACCTTC,CATSRATLPQGNYDYTF
few,NA,TRBJ1-4,TRBV13,TGTGCCAGCAGCTTAAGGCCTGCGGGTGAAAAACTGTTTTTT,CASSLRPAGEKLFF
NA,TRBD1,TRBJ1-1,TRBV4-3,TGCGCCAGCAGCCAAGATCTAGGGGACAGCCGTGAAGCTTTCTTT,CASSQDLGDSREAFF
few,TRBD2,TRBJ2-7,TRBV29-1,TGCAGCGGTTCGGCGGGGGGCGAGCAGTACTTC,CSGSAGGEQYF
NA,NA,TRBJ2-1,TRBV6-2/TRBV6-3,TGTGCCAGCACCAGGACTTACTCCTACAATGAGCAGTTCTTC,CASTRTYSYNEQFF
NA,TRBD1,TRBJ2-7,TRBV5-1,TGCGCCAGCAGGATTCGACAGGGGAATCCCTACGAGCAGTACTTC,CASRIRQGNPYEQYF
many,TRBD2,TRBJ2-7,TRBV6-5,TGTGCCAGCAGTTACTGGGGAGCGGGAGGAGGGTACGAGCAGTACTTC,CASSYWGAGGGYEQYF
NA,NA,TRBJ2-1,TRBV7-2,TGTGCCAGCAGCTTCCCGCGCCGTGAGCAGTTCTTC,CASSFPRREQFF
NA,TRBD2,TRBJ2-5,TRBV6-5,TGTGCCAGCAGTTACGGATGGCGGGGGGAGCAAGAGACCCAGTACTTC,CASSYGWRGEQETQYF
NA,NA,TRBJ1-2,TRBV7-9,TGTGCCAGCAGCCTACTAAACCCGGGGGACTACACCTTC,CASSLLNPGDYTF
NA,TRBD2,TRBJ2-7,TRBV18,TGTGCCAGCTCCACGGCACGGACTAGCGGGACATACGAGCAGTACTTC,CASSTARTSGTYEQYF
few,TRBD1,TRBJ2-1,TRBV28,TGTGCCAGCAGCCCTGACAGGGGGTTGGGGAATGAGCAGTTCTTC,CASSPDRGLGNEQFF
NA,NA,TRBJ2-7,TRBV10-3,TGTGCCATCAGTGATTATGGGGACGAGCAGTACTTC,CAISDYGDEQYF
few,TRBD1,TRBJ1-4,TRBV15,TGTGCCACCAGCAGGCGGTCAGGGGGCCGGGATGAAAAACTGTTTTTT,CATSRRSGGRDEKLFF
NA,NA,TRBJ1-2,TRBV2,TGTGCCAGCAACCCCAACACCTTC,CASNPNTF
NA,NA,TRBJ1-4,TRBV6-6,TGTGCCAGCTCGACAGCTTCGAGAGAAAAACTGTTTTTT,CASSTASREKLFF
few,NA,TRBJ1-1,TRBV5-1,TGCGCCAGCAGCGAGGGACGTGGGGACTCAGAAGCTTTCTTT,CASSEGRGDSEAFF
many,NA,TRBJ2-7,TRBV5-5,TGTGCCAGCGGCCCTACGGGACACAGCTCCTACGAGCAGTACTTC,CASGPTGHSSYEQYF
few,NA,TRBJ1-1,TRBV5-1,TGCGCCAGCAGCTTGGCGGTCAGCATGAACACTGAAGCTTTCTTT,CASSLAVSMNTEAFF
NA,NA,TRBJ2-1,TRBV9,TGTGCCAGCAGCGTGGCAGGCTATGAGAATGAGCAGTTCTTC,CASSVAGYENEQFF
NA,NA,TRBJ1-6,TRBV7-2,TGTGCCAGCAGCCAATTACCCCGGGGGAGCTCCTATAATTCACCCCTCCACTTT,CASSQLPRGSSYNSPLHF
NA,NA,TRBJ2-1,TRBV18,TGTGCCAGCTCACCAGGGGATCGCCTCCATGAGCAGTTCTTC,CASSPGDRLHEQFF
NA,TRBD2,TRBJ2-1,TRBV4-1,TGCGCCAGCAGCCAAGAAGAACAGCGGGAGGTCTACAATGAGCAGTTCTTC,CASSQEEQREVYNEQFF
few,NA,TRBJ2-1,TRBV4-3,TGCGCCAGCAGCCAAGATTGGGCGGGACCTCCTTACAATGAGCAGTTCTTC,CASSQDWAGPPYNEQFF
few,TRBD1,TRBJ2-5,TRBV12-3/TRBV12-4,TGTGCCAGCAGCATTACGGACAGGTACCAAGAGACCCAGTACTTC,CASSITDRYQETQYF